This T cell receptor (beta chain) was identified in a study of a mutant IDH1 vaccine in newly diagnosed glioma. As to time point: week 5, during vaccination. The content of each vaccine dose was 300 ug of mutant IDH1 20-mer peptide, and topical imiquimod accompanied it. This clone was observed a single time. The antigen remains unidentified. Clones were read by immunoSEQ multiplex PCR, and TCRdb kept only the in-frame ones, dropping some. The sample records about 58,000 clones, around 80% being singletons. Germline CDR1 and CDR2: SGHTA and FQGNSA. With V trimmed by 4 bases and J by 6 bases, 6 bases remained unmatched. CDR3 length: 14 residues.

This receptor was taken from a woman in her fifties or sixties with glioma. V gene TRBV7-2 combines with J gene TRBJ2-3; TRBD1 matches at 8 bases. This specimen was PBMCs, taken from a glioma patient whose treatment included an IDH1 peptide vaccine. The CDR3: CASSWGTGGDTQYF. As DNA, the CDR3 is TGTGCCAGCAGCTGGGGGACAGGTGGGGATACGCAGTATTTT.